A selection of T cell receptor beta chains follows, all from one sample in a study of blood T cell repertoires in COVID-19. Assay used: immunoSEQ multiplex PCR; TCRdb lists only in-frame clones, some missing. The sample contains some 450,000 clones, roughly 90% of which appear only once. Sequenced: peripheral blood. These receptors came from a man aged 18 to 35 with COVID-19, enrolled during active disease. Both conserved end residues are part of each CDR3. D genes are given only for firm matches. Clone size is given for some rows only: seen once, a few or many times, or a class if the clone is expanded.

j_call,clone_size,v_call,d_call,cdr3_nt,cdr3_aa
TRBJ2-2,NA,TRBV12-3/TRBV12-4,NA,TGTGCCAGCAGTTTACCGGGCACCGGGGAGCTGTTTTTT,CASSLPGTGELFF
TRBJ2-7,NA,TRBV7-9,NA,TGTGCCAGCAGCACAACGGAGAGCTCCTACGAGCAGTACTTC,CASSTTESSYEQYF
TRBJ2-4,NA,TRBV19,NA,TGTGCCAGTAGTATTTCCAGCGGAGATCCGAACATTCAGTACTTC,CASSISSGDPNIQYF
TRBJ2-7,NA,TRBV6-5,TRBD1,TGTGCCAGCACCAAGGACAGGCCCTCCTACGAGCAGTACTTC,CASTKDRPSYEQYF
TRBJ2-1,NA,TRBV24-1,TRBD1,TGTGCCACCAGTGTTGGGACAGGGGGAAACAATGAGCAGTTCTTC,CATSVGTGGNNEQFF
TRBJ2-1,NA,TRBV5-1,TRBD2,TGCGCCAGCAGCTTCGGACTAGCGGAGGACGGGGTATCCTACAATGAGCAGTTCTTC,CASSFGLAEDGVSYNEQFF
TRBJ2-3,NA,TRBV19,TRBD2,TGTGCCAGTAGTCGGCCCAGCGGGAGGGGCGCAGATACGCAGTATTTT,CASSRPSGRGADTQYF
TRBJ2-1,few,TRBV27,TRBD1,TGTGCCAGCAGTGAGACCGGGACAGGGGGCTTCAATGAGCAGTTCTTC,CASSETGTGGFNEQFF
TRBJ2-7,NA,TRBV11-2,TRBD2,TGTGCCAGCAGTCTAGCGGGAGCCGAGCAGTACTTC,CASSLAGAEQYF
TRBJ2-3,NA,TRBV19,TRBD2,TGTGCCAGTACCCGACTAGCGGGAGGAATTGCGGATACGCAGTATTTT,CASTRLAGGIADTQYF
TRBJ2-1,NA,TRBV12-2,NA,TGTGCAAGTCGCCCAGTTCGCGGGGTGAGCTCCTACAATGAGCAGTTCTTC,CASRPVRGVSSYNEQFF
TRBJ1-2,NA,TRBV6-5,NA,TGTGCCAGCAGAGTCGGGCGACAGGCCCTCGATGGCTACACCTTC,CASRVGRQALDGYTF
TRBJ1-2,NA,TRBV6-5,TRBD1,TGTGCCAGCAGTTACGATAATGACAGGGGCGTTTATGGCTACACCTTC,CASSYDNDRGVYGYTF
TRBJ1-2,NA,TRBV19,NA,TGTGCTACTCAGGGTAATTATGGCTACACCTTC,CATQGNYGYTF
TRBJ1-5,NA,TRBV2,TRBD1,TGTGCCAGCAGCGACAGGGAGGACGATCAGCCCCAGCATTTT,CASSDREDDQPQHF
TRBJ2-3,NA,TRBV4-2,TRBD2,TGTGCCAGCAGCCAAAGGTTTCCTAGCGGGAGGGCCGTAGATACGCAGTATTTT,CASSQRFPSGRAVDTQYF
TRBJ2-7,NA,TRBV24-1,TRBD1,TGTGCCACCAGTGATCCACAGGGGAACGAGCAGTACTTC,CATSDPQGNEQYF
TRBJ1-3,NA,TRBV5-1,NA,TGCGCCAGCAGTCCGGACACCTCTGGAAACACCATATATTTT,CASSPDTSGNTIYF
TRBJ2-5,NA,TRBV6-1,NA,TGTGCCAGCAGTGATGGTGCGGGCTCATGGACCCAGTACTTC,CASSDGAGSWTQYF
TRBJ2-5,NA,TRBV7-7,TRBD1,TGTGCTAGCAGCTTAGCGTGGGACAGGGGTGAGACCCAGTACTTC,CASSLAWDRGETQYF
TRBJ2-3,NA,TRBV6-5,TRBD2,TGTGCCAGCGGCCTGAGCGGGGGGGCCCCAGATACGCAGTATTTT,CASGLSGGAPDTQYF
TRBJ1-4,NA,TRBV5-1,TRBD1,TGCGCCAGCAGTTCAGACAGGGTCCCTAATGAAAAACTGTTTTTT,CASSSDRVPNEKLFF
TRBJ1-5,NA,TRBV6-5,NA,TGTGCCAGCGGCGACAGAGACAATCAGCCCCAGCATTTT,CASGDRDNQPQHF
TRBJ1-4,NA,TRBV27,TRBD1,TGTGCCAGCAGTTTGGTAGGGGGCTCGGTAAATGAAAAACTGTTTTTT,CASSLVGGSVNEKLFF
TRBJ1-1,NA,TRBV7-9,NA,TGTGCCAGCAGCTTAGTGAGGGGGTCGGGCACTGAAGCTTTCTTT,CASSLVRGSGTEAFF
TRBJ2-7,NA,TRBV10-1,TRBD1,TGCGCCAGCAGTGGGACAGGGAGCACCTACGAGCAGTACTTC,CASSGTGSTYEQYF
TRBJ1-1,once,TRBV3-1/TRBV3-2,NA,TGTGCCAGCAGCTCTTATGGCCGGGGGGGCACTGAAGCTTTCTTT,CASSSYGRGGTEAFF
TRBJ2-7,NA,TRBV6-6,TRBD1,TGTGCCAGCACCGTAGGGGGCACTGACTACGAGCAGTACTTC,CASTVGGTDYEQYF
TRBJ1-2,NA,TRBV11-2,NA,TGTGCCAGCAGCTTAGAACACGGACAGCCCTATGGCTACACCTTC,CASSLEHGQPYGYTF
TRBJ1-1,NA,TRBV2,NA,TGTGCCAGCAACAGAGTCACTGAAGCTTTCTTT,CASNRVTEAFF
TRBJ2-1,NA,TRBV11-1,TRBD2,TGTGCCAGCAGCCGGCTTCCGGACGGGAGGAATGAGCAGTTCTTC,CASSRLPDGRNEQFF
TRBJ1-2,many,TRBV6-5,NA,TGTGCCAGCAGTTTGGCCCCACAGGGCAGCTATGGCTACACCTTC,CASSLAPQGSYGYTF
TRBJ2-3,NA,TRBV27,NA,TGTGCCAGCAGTTTACTAGGGGGCACAGATACGCAGTATTTT,CASSLLGGTDTQYF
TRBJ2-7,NA,TRBV3-1/TRBV3-2,TRBD1,TGTGCCAGCAGCCAAGAACCGGGACAGGGGCGTTCCGAGCAGTACTTC,CASSQEPGQGRSEQYF
TRBJ2-5,NA,TRBV7-3,TRBD2,TGTGCCAGCACGGGGGAACCCAGTAGCGGGCCTTACCAAGAGACCCAGTACTTC,CASTGEPSSGPYQETQYF
TRBJ2-2,NA,TRBV2,TRBD1,TGTGCCAGCAGTGGACAGGGCATCGGGGAGCTGTTTTTT,CASSGQGIGELFF
TRBJ2-5,NA,TRBV5-1,NA,TGCGCCAGCAGCTTGGCGTTAGCTAGACAAGAGACCCAGTACTTC,CASSLALARQETQYF
TRBJ1-1,NA,TRBV6-1,TRBD1,TGTGCCAGCAGTGATAGGGGGCGGGGTACTGAAGCTTTCTTT,CASSDRGRGTEAFF
TRBJ1-2,NA,TRBV6-5,NA,TGTGCCAGCTTCCAACGGGGGGCTCGCAACTATGGCTACACCTTC,CASFQRGARNYGYTF
TRBJ2-1,NA,TRBV9,NA,TGTGCCAGCAGCGTGGACTCGGGCTCCTACAATGAGCAGTTCTTC,CASSVDSGSYNEQFF
TRBJ2-2,NA,TRBV3-1/TRBV3-2,NA,TGTGCCAGCATCTTCAGGGGACAACGGAACACCGGGGAGCTGTTTTTT,CASIFRGQRNTGELFF
TRBJ2-5,NA,TRBV3-1/TRBV3-2,NA,TGTGCCAGCAGCCAAGTTGCAGGGAAAGAGACCCAGTACTTC,CASSQVAGKETQYF
TRBJ2-7,NA,TRBV6-5,NA,TGTGCCAGCAGTTACCGCGGGGAAGTTCCCTACGAGCAGTACTTC,CASSYRGEVPYEQYF
TRBJ2-5,few,TRBV11-2,TRBD2,TGTGCCAGCAGCTCAGGACTAGCGGGAGAGACCCAGTACTTC,CASSSGLAGETQYF
TRBJ1-1,NA,TRBV12-3/TRBV12-4,NA,TGTGCCAGCAGTTTAACAGGTTTTCCTGAAGCTTTCTTT,CASSLTGFPEAFF
TRBJ2-7,NA,TRBV7-7,TRBD2,TGTGCTAGCAGCTTAGCGGGACTAGCGGGCAGCTCCTACGAGCAGTACTTC,CASSLAGLAGSSYEQYF
TRBJ2-1,NA,TRBV27,NA,TGTGCCAGCAGTTTACCCGGGGATGAGCAGTTCTTC,CASSLPGDEQFF
TRBJ2-1,NA,TRBV11-2,NA,TGTGCCAGCAGCTTATTTTATCCGGAGAGCGAGCAGTTCTTC,CASSLFYPESEQFF
TRBJ2-7,NA,TRBV19,TRBD1,TGTGCCAGTGGGACTACCCTGGACAGGGGCCACGAGCAGTACTTC,CASGTTLDRGHEQYF
TRBJ2-4,NA,TRBV7-9,NA,TGTGCCAGCAGCTTATTCGAACAGATAAACATTCAGTACTTC,CASSLFEQINIQYF
TRBJ2-7,NA,TRBV19,NA,TGTGCCAGTAGTAAGGACTTCACTCGAGGATACGAGCAGTACTTC,CASSKDFTRGYEQYF
TRBJ1-6,once,TRBV6-5,NA,TGTGCCAGCAGTTACTCGGGCAGGGCCCATTCACCCCTCCACTTT,CASSYSGRAHSPLHF
TRBJ2-2,few,TRBV25-1,NA,TGTGCCAGCAGTGAGAAAGGGGAAGGTTCGGGGGAGCTGTTTTTT,CASSEKGEGSGELFF
TRBJ1-4,NA,TRBV6-5,NA,TGTGCCAGCAGAGACAGGTGGAATGAAAAACTGTTTTTT,CASRDRWNEKLFF
TRBJ2-3,NA,TRBV7-9,NA,TGTGCCAGCAGCGCGGCTGGCACAGATACGCAGTATTTT,CASSAAGTDTQYF
TRBJ2-2,NA,TRBV13,NA,TGTGCCAGCAGCTTATCCCTCAGTGGCGGGGAGCTGTTTTTT,CASSLSLSGGELFF
TRBJ2-3,NA,TRBV12-3/TRBV12-4,NA,TGTGCCAGCAGTTTATTGAGGGCAGATACGCAGTATTTT,CASSLLRADTQYF
TRBJ2-7,NA,TRBV6-6,NA,TGTGCCAGCAGTTCCACCCGAACGACTTCCTACGAGCAGTACTTC,CASSSTRTTSYEQYF
TRBJ2-1,NA,TRBV14,NA,TGTGCCAGCAGTCAGACTAGTCGAAAAGAGCAGTTCTTC,CASSQTSRKEQFF
TRBJ1-1,NA,TRBV6-5,TRBD1,TGTGCCAGCAGTATCTCGACAGGGCCAAACACTGAAGCTTTCTTT,CASSISTGPNTEAFF